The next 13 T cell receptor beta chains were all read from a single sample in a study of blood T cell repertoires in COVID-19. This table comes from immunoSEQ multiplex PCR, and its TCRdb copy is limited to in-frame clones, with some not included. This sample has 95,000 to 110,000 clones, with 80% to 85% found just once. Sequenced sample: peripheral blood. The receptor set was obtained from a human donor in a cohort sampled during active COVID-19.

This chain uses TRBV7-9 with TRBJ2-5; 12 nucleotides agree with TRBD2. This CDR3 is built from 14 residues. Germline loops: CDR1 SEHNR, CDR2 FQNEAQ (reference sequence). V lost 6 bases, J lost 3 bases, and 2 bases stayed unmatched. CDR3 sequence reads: CASRRLAGEETQYF. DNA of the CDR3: TGTGCCAGCAGGCGACTAGCGGGAGAAGAGACCCAGTACTTC.

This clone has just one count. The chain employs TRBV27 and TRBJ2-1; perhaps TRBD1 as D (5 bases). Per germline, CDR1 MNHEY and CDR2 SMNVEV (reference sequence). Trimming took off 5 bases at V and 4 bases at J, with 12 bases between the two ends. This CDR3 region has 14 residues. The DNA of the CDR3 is TGTGCCAGCAGTAAGGGGATCAGTTACAATGAGCAGTTCTTC. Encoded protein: CASSKGISYNEQFF.

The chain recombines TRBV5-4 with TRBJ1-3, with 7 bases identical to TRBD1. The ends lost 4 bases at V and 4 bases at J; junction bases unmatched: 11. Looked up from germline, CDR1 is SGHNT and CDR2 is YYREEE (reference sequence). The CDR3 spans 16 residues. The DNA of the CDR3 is TGTGCCAGCAGCCCAGGGACAGCGAACCAAGGAAACACCATATATTTT. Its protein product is CASSPGTANQGNTIYF.

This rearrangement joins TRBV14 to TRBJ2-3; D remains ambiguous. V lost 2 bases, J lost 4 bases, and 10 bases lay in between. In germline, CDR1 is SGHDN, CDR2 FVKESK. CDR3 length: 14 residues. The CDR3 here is CASSQPAQADTQYF. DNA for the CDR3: TGTGCCAGCAGCCAACCAGCCCAGGCAGATACGCAGTATTTT.

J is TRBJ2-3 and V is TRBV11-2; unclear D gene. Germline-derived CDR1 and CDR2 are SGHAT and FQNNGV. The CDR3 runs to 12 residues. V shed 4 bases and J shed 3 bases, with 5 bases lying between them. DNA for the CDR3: TGTGCCAGCAGCTCTTTGACAGATACGCAGTATTTT. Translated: CASSSLTDTQYF. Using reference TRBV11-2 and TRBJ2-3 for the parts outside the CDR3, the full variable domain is EAGVAQSPRYKIIEKRQSVAFWCNPISGHATLYWYQQILGQGPKLLIQFQNNGVVDDSQLPKDRFSAERLKGVDSTLKIQPAKLEDSAVYLCASSSLTDTQYFGPGTRLTVL.

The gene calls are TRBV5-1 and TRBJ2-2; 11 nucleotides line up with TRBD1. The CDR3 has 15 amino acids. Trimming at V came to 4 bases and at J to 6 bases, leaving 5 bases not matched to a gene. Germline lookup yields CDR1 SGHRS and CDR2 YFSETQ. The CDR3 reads CASSVGQGVAGELFF. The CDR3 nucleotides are TGCGCCAGCAGCGTGGGACAGGGGGTTGCCGGGGAGCTGTTTTTT.

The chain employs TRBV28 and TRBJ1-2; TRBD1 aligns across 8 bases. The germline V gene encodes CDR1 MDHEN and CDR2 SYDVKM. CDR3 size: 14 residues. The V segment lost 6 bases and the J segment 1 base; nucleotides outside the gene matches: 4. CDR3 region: CASRTGALNYGYTF. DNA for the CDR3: TGTGCCAGCAGGACAGGGGCACTTAACTATGGCTACACCTTC.

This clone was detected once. CDR3 nucleotides: TGTGCCAGCAGTTACTCGACAGGTGCAACTAATGAAAAACTGTTTTTT. Its translation is CASSYSTGATNEKLFF. This sequence joins TRBV6-2 or TRBV6-3 and TRBJ1-4, with D possibly TRBD1 on 6 matching bases. V lost 0 bases and J 0 bases, leaving 8 bases between the germline ends. There are 16 residues in the CDR3. From germline, CDR1 is MNHEY and CDR2 SVGEGT.

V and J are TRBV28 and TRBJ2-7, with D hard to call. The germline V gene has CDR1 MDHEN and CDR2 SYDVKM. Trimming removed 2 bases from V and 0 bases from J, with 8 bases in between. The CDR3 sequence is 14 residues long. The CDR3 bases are TGTGCCAGCAGTTTAGGGCCCAACTCCTACGAGCAGTACTTC. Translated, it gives CASSLGPNSYEQYF.

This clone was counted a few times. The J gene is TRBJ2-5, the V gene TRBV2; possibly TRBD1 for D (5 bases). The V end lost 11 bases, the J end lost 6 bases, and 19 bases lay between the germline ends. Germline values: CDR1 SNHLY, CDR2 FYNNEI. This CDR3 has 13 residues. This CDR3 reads CACTEQVAKTQYF. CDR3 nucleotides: TGTGCCTGCACGGAACAGGTCGCAAAGACCCAGTACTTC.

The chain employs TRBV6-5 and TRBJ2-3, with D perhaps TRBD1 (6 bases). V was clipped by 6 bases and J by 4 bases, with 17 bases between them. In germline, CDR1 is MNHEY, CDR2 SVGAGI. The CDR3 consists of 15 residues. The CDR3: CASRFGQKRADTQYF. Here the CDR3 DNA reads TGTGCCAGCAGGTTCGGACAGAAACGGGCAGATACGCAGTATTTT.

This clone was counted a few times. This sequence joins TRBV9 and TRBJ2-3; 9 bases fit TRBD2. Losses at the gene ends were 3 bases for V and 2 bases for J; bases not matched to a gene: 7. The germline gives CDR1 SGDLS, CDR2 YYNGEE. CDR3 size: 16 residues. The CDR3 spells CASSGVTSGYTDTQYF. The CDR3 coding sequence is TGTGCCAGCAGCGGTGTGACTAGCGGCTACACAGATACGCAGTATTTT.

CDR3 amino acids: CASSQDRGPNNSNQPQHF. CDR3 bases: TGCGCCAGCAGCCAAGATAGGGGGCCAAATAATAGCAATCAGCCCCAGCATTTT. The chain employs TRBV4-3 and TRBJ1-5; the match to TRBD1 covers 7 bases. Germline V lookup: CDR1 LGHNA, CDR2 YSLEER. V dropped 0 bases and J dropped 0; count of bases not matched to a gene: 8. This CDR3 is 18 amino acids long.